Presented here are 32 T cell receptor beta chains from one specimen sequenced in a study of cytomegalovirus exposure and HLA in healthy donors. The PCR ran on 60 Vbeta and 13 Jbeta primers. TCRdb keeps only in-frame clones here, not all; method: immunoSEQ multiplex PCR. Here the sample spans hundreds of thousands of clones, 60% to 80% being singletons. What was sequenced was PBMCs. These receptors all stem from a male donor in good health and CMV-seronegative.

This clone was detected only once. CDR3 bases: TGTGCCAGCAGCGATACAGGGGGACTTGGCTACACCTTC. Residues: CASSDTGGLGYTF. V usage is TRBV28 and J usage is TRBJ1-2, with 8 bases matching TRBD1. The CDR3 consists of 13 residues. The trim removed 6 bases at V and 7 bases at J, leaving 7 bases unmatched. CDR1 is MDHEN, CDR2 SYDVKM, per germline.

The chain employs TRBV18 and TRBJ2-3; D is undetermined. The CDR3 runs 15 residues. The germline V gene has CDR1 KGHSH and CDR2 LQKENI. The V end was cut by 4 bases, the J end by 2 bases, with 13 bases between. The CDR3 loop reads CASSRISGFTDTQYF. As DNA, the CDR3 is TGTGCCAGCTCACGGATTTCAGGCTTCACAGATACGCAGTATTTT.

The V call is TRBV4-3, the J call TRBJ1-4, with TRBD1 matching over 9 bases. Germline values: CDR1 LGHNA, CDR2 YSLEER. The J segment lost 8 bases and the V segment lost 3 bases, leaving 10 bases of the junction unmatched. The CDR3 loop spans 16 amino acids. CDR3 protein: CASSQGQQGAGEKLFF. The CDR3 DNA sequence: TGCGCCAGCAGCCAGGGTCAACAGGGGGCGGGGGAAAAACTGTTTTTT.

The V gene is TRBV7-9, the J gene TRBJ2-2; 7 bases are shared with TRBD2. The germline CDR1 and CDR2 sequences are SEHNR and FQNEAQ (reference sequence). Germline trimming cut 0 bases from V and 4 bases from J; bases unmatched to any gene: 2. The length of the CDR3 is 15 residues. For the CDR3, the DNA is TGTGCCAGCAGCTTAGCGGGGGGGATCACCGGGGAGCTGTTTTTT. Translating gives CASSLAGGITGELFF.

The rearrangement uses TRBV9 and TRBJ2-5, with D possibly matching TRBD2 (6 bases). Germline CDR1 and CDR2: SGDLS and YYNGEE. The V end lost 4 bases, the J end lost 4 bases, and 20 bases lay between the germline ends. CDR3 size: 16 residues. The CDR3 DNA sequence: TGTGCCAGCAGCCCCACGCGAGGAGGGGTCGCAGAGACCCAGTACTTC. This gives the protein CASSPTRGGVAETQYF. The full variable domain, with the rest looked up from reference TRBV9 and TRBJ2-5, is DSGVTQTPKHLITATGQRVTLRCSPRSGDLSVYWYQQSLDQGLQFLIQYYNGEERAKGNILERFSAQQFPDLHSELNLSSLELGDSALYFCASSPTRGGVAETQYFGPGTRLLVL.

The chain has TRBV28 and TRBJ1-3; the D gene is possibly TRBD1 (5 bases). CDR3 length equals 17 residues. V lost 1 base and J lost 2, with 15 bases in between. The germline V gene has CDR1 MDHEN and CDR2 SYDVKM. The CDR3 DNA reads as TGTGCCAGCAGTTTATCGGGGGGTTCGGGCACTGGAAACACCATATATTTT. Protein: CASSLSGGSGTGNTIYF.

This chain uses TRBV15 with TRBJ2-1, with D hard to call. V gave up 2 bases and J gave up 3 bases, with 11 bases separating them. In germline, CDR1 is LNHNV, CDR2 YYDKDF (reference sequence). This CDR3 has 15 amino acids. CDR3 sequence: CATSRTLESYNEQFF. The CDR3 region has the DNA TGTGCCACCAGCAGAACTCTAGAGAGCTACAATGAGCAGTTCTTC.

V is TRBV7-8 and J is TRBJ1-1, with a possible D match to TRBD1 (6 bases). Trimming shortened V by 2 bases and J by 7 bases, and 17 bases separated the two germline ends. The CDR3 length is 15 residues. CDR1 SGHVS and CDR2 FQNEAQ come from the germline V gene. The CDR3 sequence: CASSLKQGKSGEAFF. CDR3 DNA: TGTGCCAGCAGCTTAAAGCAGGGGAAGAGTGGTGAAGCTTTCTTT.

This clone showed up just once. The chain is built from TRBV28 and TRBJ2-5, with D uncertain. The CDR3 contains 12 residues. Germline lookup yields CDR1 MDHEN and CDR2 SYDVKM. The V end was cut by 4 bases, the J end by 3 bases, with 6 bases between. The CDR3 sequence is CASSSPEETQYF. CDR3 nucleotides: TGTGCCAGCAGTTCGCCGGAAGAGACCCAGTACTTC.

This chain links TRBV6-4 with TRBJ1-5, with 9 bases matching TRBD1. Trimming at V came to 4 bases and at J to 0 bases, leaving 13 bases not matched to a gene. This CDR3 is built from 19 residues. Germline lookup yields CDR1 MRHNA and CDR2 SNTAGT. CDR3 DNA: TGTGCCAGCAGTGGGGGACAGGGAAGGGGCCTAGATAGCAATCAGCCCCAGCATTTT. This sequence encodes CASSGGQGRGLDSNQPQHF.

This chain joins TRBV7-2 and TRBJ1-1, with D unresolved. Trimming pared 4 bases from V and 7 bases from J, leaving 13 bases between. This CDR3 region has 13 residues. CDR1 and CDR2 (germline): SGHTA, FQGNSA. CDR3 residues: CASSSISGVEAFF. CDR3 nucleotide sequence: TGTGCCAGCAGCTCCATATCGGGAGTTGAAGCTTTCTTT.

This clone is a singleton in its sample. CDR3 sequence (DNA): TGTGCCTGGAGCTTAGGACTAGCGGGGCCCACAGATACGCAGTATTTT. It yields the protein CAWSLGLAGPTDTQYF. This sequence joins TRBV30 and TRBJ2-3, with 12 bases that match TRBD2. CDR1 and CDR2 (germline): GTSNPN, SVGIG (reference sequence). J gave up 2 bases and V 3 bases, and 6 bases lay outside the gene matches. The CDR3 runs to 16 residues.

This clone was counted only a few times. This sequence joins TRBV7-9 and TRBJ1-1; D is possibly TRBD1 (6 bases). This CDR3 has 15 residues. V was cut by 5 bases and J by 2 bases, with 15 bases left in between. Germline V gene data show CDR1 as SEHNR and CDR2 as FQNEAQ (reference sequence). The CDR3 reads CASSPPTGTNTEAFF. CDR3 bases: TGTGCCAGCAGCCCCCCAACAGGGACCAACACTGAAGCTTTCTTT. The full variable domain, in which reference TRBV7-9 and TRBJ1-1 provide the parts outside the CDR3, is DTGVSQNPRHKITKRGQNVTFRCDPISEHNRLYWYRQTLGQGPEFLTYFQNEAQLEKSRLLSDRFSAERPKGSFSTLEIQRTEQGDSAMYLCASSPPTGTNTEAFFGQGTRLTVV.

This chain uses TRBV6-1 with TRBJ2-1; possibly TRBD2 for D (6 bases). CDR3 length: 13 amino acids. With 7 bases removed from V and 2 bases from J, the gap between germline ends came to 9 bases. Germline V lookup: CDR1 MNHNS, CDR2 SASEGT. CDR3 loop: CASTRRAYNEQFF. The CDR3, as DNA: TGTGCCAGCACTAGGAGGGCCTACAATGAGCAGTTCTTC.

In nucleotides, the CDR3 is TGCGCCAGCAGCCCGCTAAATCTGGGTGGGGGGGGCACTGAAGCTTTCTTT. Amino acids: CASSPLNLGGGGTEAFF. The chain recombines TRBV5-1 with TRBJ1-1; TRBD1 might be the D (5 bases). This CDR3 has 17 amino acids. Deletions cut 4 bases from V and 4 bases from J, with 23 bases between. Germline V gene data show CDR1 as SGHRS and CDR2 as YFSETQ.

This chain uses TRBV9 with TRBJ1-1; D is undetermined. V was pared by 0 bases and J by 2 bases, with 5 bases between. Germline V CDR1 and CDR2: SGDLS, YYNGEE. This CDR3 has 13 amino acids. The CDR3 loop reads CASSVDINTEAFF. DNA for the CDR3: TGTGCCAGCAGCGTAGATATCAACACTGAAGCTTTCTTT.

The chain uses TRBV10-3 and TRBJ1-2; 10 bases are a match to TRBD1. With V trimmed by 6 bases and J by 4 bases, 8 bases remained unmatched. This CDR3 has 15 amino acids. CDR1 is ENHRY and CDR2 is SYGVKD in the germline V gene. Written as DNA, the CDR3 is TGTGCCATCAGCGACCCGGGACAGGGGATCTATGGCTACACCTTC. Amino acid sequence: CAISDPGQGIYGYTF.

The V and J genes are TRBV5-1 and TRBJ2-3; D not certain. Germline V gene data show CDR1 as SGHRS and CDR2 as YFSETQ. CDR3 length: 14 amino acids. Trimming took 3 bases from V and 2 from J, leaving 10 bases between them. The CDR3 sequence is CASSSGADTDTQYF. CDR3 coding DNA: TGCGCCAGCAGCTCAGGCGCCGACACAGATACGCAGTATTTT.

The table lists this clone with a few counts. The CDR3, as DNA: TGTGCCAGCAGCTTGAGGACACCAACTAATGAAAAACTGTTTTTT. Translated: CASSLRTPTNEKLFF. The chain combines TRBV5-4 with TRBJ1-4; D may be TRBD1 (5 bases). Germline V lookup: CDR1 SGHNT, CDR2 YYREEE (reference sequence). The CDR3 spans 15 residues. Trimming left V 1 base short and J 0 bases short, with 7 bases between.

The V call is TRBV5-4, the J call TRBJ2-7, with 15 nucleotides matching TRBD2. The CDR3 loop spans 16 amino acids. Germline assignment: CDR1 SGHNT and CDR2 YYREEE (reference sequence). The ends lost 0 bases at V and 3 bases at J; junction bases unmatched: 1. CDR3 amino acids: CASSLGGLAGGYEQYF. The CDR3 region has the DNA TGTGCCAGCAGCTTGGGGGGACTAGCGGGGGGCTACGAGCAGTACTTC.

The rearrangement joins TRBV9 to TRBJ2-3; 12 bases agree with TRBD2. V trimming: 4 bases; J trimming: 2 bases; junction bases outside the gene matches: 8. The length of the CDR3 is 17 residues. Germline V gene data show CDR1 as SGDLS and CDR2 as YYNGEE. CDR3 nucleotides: TGTGCCAGCAGCACCCCGCTAGCGGGAGGGCCCACAGATACGCAGTATTTT. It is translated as CASSTPLAGGPTDTQYF.

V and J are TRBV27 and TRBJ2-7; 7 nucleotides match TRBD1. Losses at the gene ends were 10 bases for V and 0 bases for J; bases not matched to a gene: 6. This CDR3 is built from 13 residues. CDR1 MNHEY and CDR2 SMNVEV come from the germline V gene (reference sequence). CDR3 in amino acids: CAIEDRTSYEQYF. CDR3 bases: TGTGCCATCGAGGACAGGACCTCCTACGAGCAGTACTTC.

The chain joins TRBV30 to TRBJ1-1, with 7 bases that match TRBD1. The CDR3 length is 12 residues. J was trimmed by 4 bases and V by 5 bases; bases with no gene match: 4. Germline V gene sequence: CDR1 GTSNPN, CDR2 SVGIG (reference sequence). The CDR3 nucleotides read TGTGCCTGGGGCGACAGGGCCACTGAAGCTTTCTTT. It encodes CAWGDRATEAFF.

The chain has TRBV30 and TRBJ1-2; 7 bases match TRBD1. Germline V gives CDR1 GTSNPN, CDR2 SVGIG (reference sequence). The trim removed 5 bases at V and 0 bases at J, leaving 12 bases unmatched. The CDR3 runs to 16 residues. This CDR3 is CAWLHHGTASNYGYTF. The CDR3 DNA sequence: TGTGCCTGGTTACATCATGGGACAGCCTCTAACTATGGCTACACCTTC.

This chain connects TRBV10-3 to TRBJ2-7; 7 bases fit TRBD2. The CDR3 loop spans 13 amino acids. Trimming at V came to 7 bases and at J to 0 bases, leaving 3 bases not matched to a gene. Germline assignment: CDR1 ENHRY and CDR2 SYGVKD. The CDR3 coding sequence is TGTGCCATCACTTCGGGGGGCTCCTACGAGCAGTACTTC. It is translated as CAITSGGSYEQYF.

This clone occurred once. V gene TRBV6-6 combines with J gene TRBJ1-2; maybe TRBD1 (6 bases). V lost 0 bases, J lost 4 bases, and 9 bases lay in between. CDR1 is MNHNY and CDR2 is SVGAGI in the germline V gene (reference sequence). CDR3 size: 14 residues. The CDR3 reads CASSYSEGGYGYTF. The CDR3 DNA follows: TGTGCCAGCAGTTACTCAGAAGGGGGCTATGGCTACACCTTC.

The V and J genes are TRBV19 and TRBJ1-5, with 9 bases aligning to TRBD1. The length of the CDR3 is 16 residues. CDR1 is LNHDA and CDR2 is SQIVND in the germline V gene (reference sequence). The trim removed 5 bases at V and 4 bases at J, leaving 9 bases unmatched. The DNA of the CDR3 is TGTGCCAGTAGTTCCCATTCCGGGACAGGGAATCAGCCCCAGCATTTT. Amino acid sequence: CASSSHSGTGNQPQHF.

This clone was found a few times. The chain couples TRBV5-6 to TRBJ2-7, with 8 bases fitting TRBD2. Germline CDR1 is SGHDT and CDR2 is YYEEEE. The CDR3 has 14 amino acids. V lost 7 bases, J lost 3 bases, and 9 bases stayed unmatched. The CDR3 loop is CASGKLADDYEQYF. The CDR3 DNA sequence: TGTGCCAGCGGTAAACTAGCGGACGACTACGAGCAGTACTTC.

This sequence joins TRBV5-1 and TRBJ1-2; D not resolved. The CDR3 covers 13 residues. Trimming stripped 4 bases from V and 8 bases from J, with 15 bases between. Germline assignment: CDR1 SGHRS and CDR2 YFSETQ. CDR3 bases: TGCGCCAGCAGCCTGGCCCGCGGGTCCGGCTACACCTTC. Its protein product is CASSLARGSGYTF.

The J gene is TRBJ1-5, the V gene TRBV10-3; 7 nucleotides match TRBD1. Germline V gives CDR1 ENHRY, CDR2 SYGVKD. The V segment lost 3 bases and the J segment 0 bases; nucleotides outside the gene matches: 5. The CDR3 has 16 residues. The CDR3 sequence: CAISEEQGVSNQPQHF. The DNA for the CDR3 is TGTGCCATCAGTGAAGAGCAGGGGGTTAGCAATCAGCCCCAGCATTTT.

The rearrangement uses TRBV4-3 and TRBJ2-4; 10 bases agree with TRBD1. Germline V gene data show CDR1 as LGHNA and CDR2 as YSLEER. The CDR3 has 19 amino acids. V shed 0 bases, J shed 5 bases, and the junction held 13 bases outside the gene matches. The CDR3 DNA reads TGCGCCAGCAGCCAAGAAAACCCGTCAACCGGGACAGGGGAAAACATTCAGTACTTC. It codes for CASSQENPSTGTGENIQYF.

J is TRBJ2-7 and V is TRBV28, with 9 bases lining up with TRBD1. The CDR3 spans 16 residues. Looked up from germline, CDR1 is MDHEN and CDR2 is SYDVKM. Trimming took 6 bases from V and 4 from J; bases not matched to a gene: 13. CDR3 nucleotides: TGTGCCAGCAGCCTAGGGACAGGGAGGGGACAGTACGAGCAGTACTTC. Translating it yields CASSLGTGRGQYEQYF.